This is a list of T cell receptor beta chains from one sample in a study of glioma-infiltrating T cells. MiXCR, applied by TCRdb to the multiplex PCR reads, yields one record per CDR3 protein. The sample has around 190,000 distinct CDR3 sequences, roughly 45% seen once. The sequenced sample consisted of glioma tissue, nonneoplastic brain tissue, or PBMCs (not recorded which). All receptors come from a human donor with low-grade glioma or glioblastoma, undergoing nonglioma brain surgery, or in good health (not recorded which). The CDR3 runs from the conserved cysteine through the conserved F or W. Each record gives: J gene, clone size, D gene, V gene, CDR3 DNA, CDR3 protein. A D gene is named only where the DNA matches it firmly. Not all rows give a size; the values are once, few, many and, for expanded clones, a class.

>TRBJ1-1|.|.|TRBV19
TGTGCCAGTAGTATCGGCAGGGTTGAATCTGAAGCTTTCTTT
CASSIGRVESEAFF
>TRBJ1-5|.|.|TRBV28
TGTGCCAGCGGCGTGGTTTTCAGGAGCAATCAGCCCCAGCATTTT
CASGVVFRSNQPQHF
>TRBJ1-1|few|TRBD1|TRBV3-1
TGTGCCAGCAGCCTGGGAGATACAGGGGGCAGAACTGAAGCTTTCTTT
CASSLGDTGGRTEAFF
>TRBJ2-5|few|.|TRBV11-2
TGTGCCAGCAGCTTTGGGGGTAGCCAAGAGACCCAGTACTTC
CASSFGGSQETQYF
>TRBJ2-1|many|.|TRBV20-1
TGCAGTGCTAGAGATCTGCGCAACTTATACAATGAGCAGTTCTTC
CSARDLRNLYNEQFF
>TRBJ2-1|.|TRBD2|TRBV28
TGTGCCAGCAGTTTGGGGCTAGCGGGAGCAAAAGATGAGGAGTTCTTC
CASSLGLAGAKDEEFF
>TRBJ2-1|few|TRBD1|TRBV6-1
TGTGCCACCCAAACGACCGGGACAGTAATGAATGAGCAGTTCTTC
CATQTTGTVMNEQFF
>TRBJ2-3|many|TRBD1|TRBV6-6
TGTGCCAGCAGTTACTCTGGGACAGGCGCAGATACGCAGTATTTT
CASSYSGTGADTQYF
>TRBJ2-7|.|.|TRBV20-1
TGCAGTGCTAGACCCCTGGACAGCCCCTACGAGCACTACTTC
CSARPLDSPYEHYF
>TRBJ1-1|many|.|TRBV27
TGTGCCAGCAAATATCAGGGTCCTAACACTGAAGCTTTCTTT
CASKYQGPNTEAFF
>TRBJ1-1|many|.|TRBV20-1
TGCAGTGCTGAAAGGGACGGCGACACTGAAGCTTTCTTT
CSAERDGDTEAFF
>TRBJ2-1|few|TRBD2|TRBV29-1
TGCAGCGTTACTAGCGGGAGGGCCGAGCAGTTCTTC
CSVTSGRAEQFF
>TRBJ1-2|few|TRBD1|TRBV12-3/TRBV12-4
TGTGCCAGCAGTAATACAGGGGGCAGTCGCTACACCTTC
CASSNTGGSRYTF
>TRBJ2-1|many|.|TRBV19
TGTGCCAGTAGCACTTGGGACAACAATGAGCAGTTCTTC
CASSTWDNNEQFF
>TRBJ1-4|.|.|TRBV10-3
TGTGCCATCAGTGAAGGACACTCCGGGGAAAAACTGTTTTTT
CAISEGHSGEKLFF
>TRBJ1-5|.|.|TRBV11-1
TGTGCCAGCACGGGCGAAGGGAATCAGCCCCAGCATTTT
CASTGEGNQPQHF
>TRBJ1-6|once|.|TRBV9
TGTGCCAGCGGCGTAGAGGGGGGAGATTCACCCCTCCACTTT
CASGVEGGDSPLHF
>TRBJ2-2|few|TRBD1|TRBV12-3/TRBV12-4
TGTGCCAGCACCCGAGAGGGGGCGATGGGCGGGGAGCTGTTTTTT
CASTREGAMGGELFF
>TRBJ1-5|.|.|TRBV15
TGTGCCACCAGAAGAGAGTGGGGTGAGAGTCAGCCCCAGCATTTT
CATRREWGESQPQHF
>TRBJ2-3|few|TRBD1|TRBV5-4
TGTGCCAGCAGCCCGGGGACAGTTCGCACAGATACGCAGTATTTT
CASSPGTVRTDTQYF
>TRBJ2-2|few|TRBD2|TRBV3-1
TGTGCCAGCAGCCAAGAAGGGCTAGCGGGAGGTAAAACCGGGGAGCTGTTTTTT
CASSQEGLAGGKTGELFF
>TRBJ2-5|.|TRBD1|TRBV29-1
TGCAGCGTCCCCGACAGGGGCAGCGAGACCCAGTACTTC
CSVPDRGSETQYF
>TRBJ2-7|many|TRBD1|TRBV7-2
TGTGCCAGCAGCTTAACTCGGGACAGGGGCCACGAGCAGTACTTC
CASSLTRDRGHEQYF
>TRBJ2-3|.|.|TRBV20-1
TGCAGTGATCACCGACTAGATGTTGGCAAAGATACGCAGTATTTT
CSDHRLDVGKDTQYF
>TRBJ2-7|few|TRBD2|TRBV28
TGTGCCACCTTGGGTGCAAACAGCGGGAGTCCGATGTACGAGCAGTACTTC
CATLGANSGSPMYEQYF
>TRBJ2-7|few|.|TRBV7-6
TGTGCCAGCAGCTTAACCCCAGGGCGATCCTACGAGCAGTACTTC
CASSLTPGRSYEQYF
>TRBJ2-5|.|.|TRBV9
TGTGCCAGCAGCGTATCACCAGTCCAAGAGAACCAGTACTTC
CASSVSPVQENQYF
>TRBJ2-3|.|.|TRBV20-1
TGCAGTGCTAGAAGGGGGGCAGATACGGAGTATTTT
CSARRGADTEYF
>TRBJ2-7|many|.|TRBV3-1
TGTGCCAGCAGCCACGGGTCTTACGAGCAGTACTTC
CASSHGSYEQYF
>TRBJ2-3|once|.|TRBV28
TGTGCCAGCAGTCCCCGGCCAGGCGATACGGAGTATTTT
CASSPRPGDTEYF
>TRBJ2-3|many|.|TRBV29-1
TGCAGCGGAACTAGGGGAGATACGCAGTATTTT
CSGTRGDTQYF
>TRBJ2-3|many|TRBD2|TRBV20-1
TGCAGTGCTCAGGCCCCTCCTCTCGAGGGGAGGGAGACAGATACGCAGTATTTT
CSAQAPPLEGRETDTQYF
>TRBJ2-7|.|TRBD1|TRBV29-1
TGCAGCGTTGGGGGACAGGTTGACGAGCAGTACTTC
CSVGGQVDEQYF
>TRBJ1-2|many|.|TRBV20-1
TGCAGTGCTATTACTCAGGGAACTAACTATGGCTACACCTTC
CSAITQGTNYGYTF
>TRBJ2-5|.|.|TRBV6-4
TGTGCCAGCAGCGCCTACGGCGAGAGGGCCAGAGAAGAGACCCAGTACTTC
CASSAYGERAREETQYF
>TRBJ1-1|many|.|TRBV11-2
TGTGCCAGCAGCCCCCACAAGAACACTGAAGCTTTCTTT
CASSPHKNTEAFF
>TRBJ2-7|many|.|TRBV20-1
TGCAGTGCTAGAGCGGGATTCTACGAGCAGTACTTC
CSARAGFYEQYF
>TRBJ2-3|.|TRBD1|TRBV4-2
TGTGCCAGCAGCACCCGACAGGGTAGCACAGATACGCAGTATTTT
CASSTRQGSTDTQYF
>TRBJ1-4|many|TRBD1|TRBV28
TGTGCCACCCCTCTCCAGGAGGGACAGGGGGCGGGAACTAATGAAAAACTGTTTTTT
CATPLQEGQGAGTNEKLFF
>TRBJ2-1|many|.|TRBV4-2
TGTGCCAGCAGCCAACCCCGCGGGGAGCAGTTCTTC
CASSQPRGEQFF
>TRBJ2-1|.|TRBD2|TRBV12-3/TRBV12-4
TGTGCCAGCAGTTTAGCGGGATGGGGACTAGCCAATGAGCAGTTCTTC
CASSLAGWGLANEQFF
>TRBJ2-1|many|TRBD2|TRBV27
TGTGCCAGCAATCGGGAGGGCTCCTACAATGAGCAGTTCTTC
CASNREGSYNEQFF
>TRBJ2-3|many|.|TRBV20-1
TGCAGTGCTATAGACGGGAGCACAGATACGCAGTATTTT
CSAIDGSTDTQYF
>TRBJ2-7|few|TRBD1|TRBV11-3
TGTGCCAGCAGCTCCCTAAGGGACAGGGGGTTCCACGAGCAGTACTTC
CASSSLRDRGFHEQYF
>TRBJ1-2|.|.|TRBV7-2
TGTGCGAACAGCCCCAATGGGCTAAGTGGCTACACCTTC
CANSPNGLSGYTF
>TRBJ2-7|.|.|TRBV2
TGTGCCAGCAGTGACAGGCCCCTCGAGCAGTACTTC
CASSDRPLEQYF
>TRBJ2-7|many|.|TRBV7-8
TGTGCCAGCGGGGGCCGTGCCTACGAGCAGTACTTC
CASGGRAYEQYF